The rows below give T cell receptor beta chains drawn from one sample of a study of T cell responses to AZD1222 COVID-19 vaccine. Assay: immunoSEQ multiplex PCR; the TCRdb copy retains only in-frame clones and omits some. The data hold 100,000 to 120,000 clones, with 85% to 95% observed a single time. The sequencing here drew on peripheral blood, taken on day 0 of AZD1222 vaccination. The receptor set was obtained from an adult in good health. The conserved cysteine and the conserved F or W are not part of the CDR3 here.

v_call: TRBV19; j_call: TRBJ2-7; cdr3_aa: ASSLLAGIYEQY
v_call: TRBV12-3/TRBV12-4; j_call: TRBJ1-5; cdr3_aa: ATQLGGNQPQH
v_call: TRBV5-5; j_call: TRBJ1-4; cdr3_aa: ASSLVGGPNEKLF
v_call: TRBV30; j_call: TRBJ1-1; cdr3_aa: AWSEVSGHTEAF
v_call: TRBV6-5; j_call: TRBJ1-2; cdr3_aa: ASSYSRTGGGYGYT
v_call: TRBV28; j_call: TRBJ2-1; cdr3_aa: ASSPSTRGQF
v_call: TRBV9; j_call: TRBJ2-1; cdr3_aa: ASSTRLAAYNEQF
v_call: TRBV19; j_call: TRBJ2-1; cdr3_aa: ATTRRLDRSYNEQF
v_call: TRBV30; j_call: TRBJ1-5; cdr3_aa: AWSSGASNQPQH
v_call: TRBV19; j_call: TRBJ2-3; cdr3_aa: ASSMTDTQY
v_call: TRBV10-2; j_call: TRBJ2-1; cdr3_aa: ASSEASYNEQF
v_call: TRBV5-1; j_call: TRBJ2-5; cdr3_aa: ASSLGETSGGGETQY
v_call: TRBV28; j_call: TRBJ1-4; cdr3_aa: ASSLGDATNEKLF
v_call: TRBV6-6; j_call: TRBJ2-1; cdr3_aa: ASSYSPGLGEQF
v_call: TRBV7-8; j_call: TRBJ2-5; cdr3_aa: ASSPNGAQY
v_call: TRBV5-4; j_call: TRBJ2-1; cdr3_aa: ASSQDQGGVNEQF
v_call: TRBV30; j_call: TRBJ1-1; cdr3_aa: AWSQPGGEAF